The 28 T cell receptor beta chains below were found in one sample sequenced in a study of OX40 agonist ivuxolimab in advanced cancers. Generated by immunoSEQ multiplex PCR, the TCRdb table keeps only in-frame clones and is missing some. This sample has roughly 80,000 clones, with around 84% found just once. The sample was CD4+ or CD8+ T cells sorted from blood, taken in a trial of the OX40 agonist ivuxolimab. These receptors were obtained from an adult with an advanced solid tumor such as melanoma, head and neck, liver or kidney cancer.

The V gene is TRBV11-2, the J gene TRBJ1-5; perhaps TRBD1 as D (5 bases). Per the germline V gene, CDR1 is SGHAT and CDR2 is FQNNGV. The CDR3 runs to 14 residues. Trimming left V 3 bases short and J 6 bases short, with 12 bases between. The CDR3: CASSLPGRTQPQHF. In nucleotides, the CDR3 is TGTGCCAGCAGCTTGCCAGGGCGGACTCAGCCCCAGCATTTT.

CDR3: CSVRIDRSNTEAFF. The CDR3, as DNA: TGCAGCGTACGGATCGACAGATCGAACACTGAAGCTTTCTTT. The rearrangement uses TRBV29-1 and TRBJ1-1, with a weak D call TRBD1 (5 bases). Looked up from germline, CDR1 is SQVTM and CDR2 is ANQGSEA. The ends were cut back, 6 bases at V and 1 base at J, with 15 bases in the middle. The CDR3 sequence is 14 residues long.

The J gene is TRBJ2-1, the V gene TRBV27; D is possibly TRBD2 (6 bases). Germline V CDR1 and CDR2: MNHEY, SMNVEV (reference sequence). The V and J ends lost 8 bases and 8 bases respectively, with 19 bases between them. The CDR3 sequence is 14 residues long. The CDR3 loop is CASWGRERSDEQFF. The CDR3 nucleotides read TGTGCCAGCTGGGGCCGGGAGCGGAGCGATGAGCAGTTCTTC.

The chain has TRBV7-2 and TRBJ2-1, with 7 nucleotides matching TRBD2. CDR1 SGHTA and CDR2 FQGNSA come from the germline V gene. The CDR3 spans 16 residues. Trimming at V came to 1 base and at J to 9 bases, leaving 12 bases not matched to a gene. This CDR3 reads CASSLVSSGKVPEQFF. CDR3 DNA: TGTGCCAGCAGCTTAGTGTCTAGCGGAAAAGTGCCTGAGCAGTTCTTC.

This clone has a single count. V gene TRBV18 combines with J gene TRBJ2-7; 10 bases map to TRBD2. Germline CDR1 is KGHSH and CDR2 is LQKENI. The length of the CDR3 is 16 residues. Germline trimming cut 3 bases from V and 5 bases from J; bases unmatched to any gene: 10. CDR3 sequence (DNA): TGTGCCAGCTCACCGGGGCTAGCGGGAGAAGGTAACGAGCAGTACTTC. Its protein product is CASSPGLAGEGNEQYF.

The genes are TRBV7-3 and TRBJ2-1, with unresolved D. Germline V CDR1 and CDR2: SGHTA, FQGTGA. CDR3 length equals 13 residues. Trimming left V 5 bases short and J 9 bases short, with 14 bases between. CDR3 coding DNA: TGTGCCAGCAGCCCCCGAGCTGGCGCTGAGCAGTTCTTC. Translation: CASSPRAGAEQFF.

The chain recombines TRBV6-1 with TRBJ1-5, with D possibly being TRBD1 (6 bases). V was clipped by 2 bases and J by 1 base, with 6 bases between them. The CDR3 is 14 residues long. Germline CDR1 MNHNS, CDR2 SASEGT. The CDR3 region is CASSEQGSNQPQHF. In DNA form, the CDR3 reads TGTGCCAGCAGTGAACAGGGGAGCAATCAGCCCCAGCATTTT.

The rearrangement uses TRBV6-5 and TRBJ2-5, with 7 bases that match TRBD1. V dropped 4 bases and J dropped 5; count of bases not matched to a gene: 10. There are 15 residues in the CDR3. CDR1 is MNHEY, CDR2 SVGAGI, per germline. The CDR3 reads CASSSRQGLGETQYF. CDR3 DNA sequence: TGTGCCAGCAGTTCCCGACAGGGTTTAGGGGAGACCCAGTACTTC.

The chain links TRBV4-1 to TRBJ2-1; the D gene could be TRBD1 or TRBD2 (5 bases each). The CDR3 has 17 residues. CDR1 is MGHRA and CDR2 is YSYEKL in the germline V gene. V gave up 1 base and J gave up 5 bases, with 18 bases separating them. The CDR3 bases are TGCGCCAGCAGCCAAGCCATAACTAGAGGGGCGAACAATGAGCAGTTCTTC. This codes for CASSQAITRGANNEQFF.

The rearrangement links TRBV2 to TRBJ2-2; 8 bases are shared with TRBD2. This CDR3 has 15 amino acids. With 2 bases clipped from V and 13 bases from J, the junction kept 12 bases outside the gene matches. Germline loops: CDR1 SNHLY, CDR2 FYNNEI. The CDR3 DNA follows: TGTGCCAGCAGTGAACAGACTAGCGCCATGGCCCGGCTGTTTTTT. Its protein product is CASSEQTSAMARLFF.

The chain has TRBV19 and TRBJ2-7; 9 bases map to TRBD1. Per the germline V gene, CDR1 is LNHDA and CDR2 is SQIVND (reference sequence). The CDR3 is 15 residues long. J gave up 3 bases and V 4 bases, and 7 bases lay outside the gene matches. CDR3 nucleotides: TGTGCCAGTAGTAATGGGGGGACAGGGATCTACGAGCAGTACTTC. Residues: CASSNGGTGIYEQYF.

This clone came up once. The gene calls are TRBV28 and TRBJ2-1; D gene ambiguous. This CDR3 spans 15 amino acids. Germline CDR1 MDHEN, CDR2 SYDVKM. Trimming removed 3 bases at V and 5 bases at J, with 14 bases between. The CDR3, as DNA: TGTGCCAGCAGTTTTCCGGGTAGCCTCCACAATGAGCAGTTCTTC. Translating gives CASSFPGSLHNEQFF.

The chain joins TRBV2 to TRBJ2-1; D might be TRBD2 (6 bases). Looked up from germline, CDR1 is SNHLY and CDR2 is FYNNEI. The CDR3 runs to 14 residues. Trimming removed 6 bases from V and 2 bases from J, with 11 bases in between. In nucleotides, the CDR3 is TGTGCCAGCAGGGAGGCGGGGCCCTACAATGAGCAGTTCTTC. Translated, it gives CASREAGPYNEQFF.

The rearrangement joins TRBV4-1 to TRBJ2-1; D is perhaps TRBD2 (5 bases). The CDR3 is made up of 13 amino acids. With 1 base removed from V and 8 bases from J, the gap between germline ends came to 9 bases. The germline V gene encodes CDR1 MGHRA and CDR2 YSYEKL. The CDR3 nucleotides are TGCGCCAGCAGCCAAGGACACGGGGATGAGCAGTTCTTC. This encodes CASSQGHGDEQFF.

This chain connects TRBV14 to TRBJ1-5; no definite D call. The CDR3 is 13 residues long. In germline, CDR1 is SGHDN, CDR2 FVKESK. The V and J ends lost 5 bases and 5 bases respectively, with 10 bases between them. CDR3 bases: TGTGCCAGCAGCTTCAGCATGGATCAGCCCCAGCATTTT. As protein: CASSFSMDQPQHF.

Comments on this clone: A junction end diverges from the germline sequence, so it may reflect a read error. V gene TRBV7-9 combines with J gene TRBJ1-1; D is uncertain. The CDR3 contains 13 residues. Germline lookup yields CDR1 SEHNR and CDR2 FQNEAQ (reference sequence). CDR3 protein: CASSLAAAWNPPF. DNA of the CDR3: TGTGCCAGCAGCTTAGCGGCCGCGTGGAACCCCCCCTTT. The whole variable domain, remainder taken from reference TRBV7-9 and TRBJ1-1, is DTGVSQNPRHKITKRGQNVTFRCDPISEHNRLYWYRQTLGQGPEFLTYFQNEAQLEKSRLLSDRFSAERPKGSFSTLEIQRTEQGDSAMYLCASSLAAAWNPPFGQGTRLTVV.

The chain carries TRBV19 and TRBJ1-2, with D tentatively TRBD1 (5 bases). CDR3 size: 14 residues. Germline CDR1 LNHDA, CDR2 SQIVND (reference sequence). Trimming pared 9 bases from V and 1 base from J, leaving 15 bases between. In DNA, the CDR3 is TGTGCCAGCCGAACCCCGGGGGTTAACTATGGCTACACCTTC. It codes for CASRTPGVNYGYTF.

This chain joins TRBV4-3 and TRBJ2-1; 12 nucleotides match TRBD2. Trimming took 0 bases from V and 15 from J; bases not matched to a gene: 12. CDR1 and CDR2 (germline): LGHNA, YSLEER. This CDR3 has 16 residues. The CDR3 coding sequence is TGCGCCAGCAGCCAAGATCGGTTGACTAGCGGGAGTCGTCTGTTCTTC. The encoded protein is CASSQDRLTSGSRLFF.

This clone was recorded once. The CDR3 region has the DNA TGTGCCAGCAGTCCGGGGGGGAGCACAGATACGCAGTATTTT. Amino acid sequence: CASSPGGSTDTQYF. The rearrangement uses TRBV6-5 and TRBJ2-3, with 8 bases that match TRBD2. The CDR3 consists of 14 residues. The germline gives CDR1 MNHEY, CDR2 SVGAGI. The J segment lost 0 bases and the V segment lost 5 bases, leaving 1 base of the junction unmatched.

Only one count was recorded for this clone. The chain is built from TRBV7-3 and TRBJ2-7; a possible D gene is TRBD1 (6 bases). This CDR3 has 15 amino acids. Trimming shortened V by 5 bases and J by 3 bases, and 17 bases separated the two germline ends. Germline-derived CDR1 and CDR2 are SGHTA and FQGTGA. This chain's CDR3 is CASSPQSGHLYEQYF. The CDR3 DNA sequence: TGTGCCAGCAGCCCACAATCGGGACACCTCTACGAGCAGTACTTC.

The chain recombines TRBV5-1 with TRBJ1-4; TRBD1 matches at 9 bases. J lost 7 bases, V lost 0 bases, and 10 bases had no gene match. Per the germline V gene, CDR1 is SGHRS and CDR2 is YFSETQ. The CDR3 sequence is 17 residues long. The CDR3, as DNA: TGCGCCAGCAGCTTGGTAGCGGACAGGGGATATGGTGAAAAACTGTTTTTT. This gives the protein CASSLVADRGYGEKLFF.

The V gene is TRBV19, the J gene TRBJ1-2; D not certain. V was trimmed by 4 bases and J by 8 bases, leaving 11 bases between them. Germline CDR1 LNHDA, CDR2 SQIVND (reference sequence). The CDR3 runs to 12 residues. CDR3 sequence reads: CASSRSLEGYTF. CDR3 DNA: TGTGCCAGTAGTAGGAGCCTGGAAGGCTACACCTTC.

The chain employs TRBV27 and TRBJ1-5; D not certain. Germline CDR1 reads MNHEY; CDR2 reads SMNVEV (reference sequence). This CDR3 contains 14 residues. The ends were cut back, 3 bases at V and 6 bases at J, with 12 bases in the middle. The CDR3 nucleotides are TGTGCCAGCAGTTTGTCAGGTCCTGTTCAGCCCCAGCATTTT. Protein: CASSLSGPVQPQHF.

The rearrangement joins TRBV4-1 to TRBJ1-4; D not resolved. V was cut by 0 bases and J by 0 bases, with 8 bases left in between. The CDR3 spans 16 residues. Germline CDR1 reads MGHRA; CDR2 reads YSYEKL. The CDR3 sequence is CASSQDAGTTNEKLFF. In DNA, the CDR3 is TGCGCCAGCAGCCAAGATGCAGGCACAACTAATGAAAAACTGTTTTTT.

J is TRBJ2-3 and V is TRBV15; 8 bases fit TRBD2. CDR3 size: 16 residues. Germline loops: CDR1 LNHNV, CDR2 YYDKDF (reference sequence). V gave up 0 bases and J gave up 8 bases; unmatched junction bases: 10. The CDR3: CATSRDRTGGFVTQYF. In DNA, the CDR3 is TGTGCCACCAGCAGAGATAGAACGGGAGGGTTCGTTACGCAGTATTTT.

CDR3 in amino acids: CASRRGNQPQHF. The CDR3 DNA reads as TGTGCCAGCCGGCGGGGGAATCAGCCCCAGCATTTT. V usage is TRBV28 and J usage is TRBJ1-5, with D perhaps TRBD1 (5 bases). Germline-derived CDR1 and CDR2 are MDHEN and SYDVKM. CDR3 size: 12 residues. The germline V and J ends were trimmed by 8 bases and 4 bases, with 9 bases remaining between them.

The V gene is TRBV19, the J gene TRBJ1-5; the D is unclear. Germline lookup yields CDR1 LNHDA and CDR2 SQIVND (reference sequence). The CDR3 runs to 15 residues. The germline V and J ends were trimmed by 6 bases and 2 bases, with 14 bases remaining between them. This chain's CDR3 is CASRPIPNGNQPQHF. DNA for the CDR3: TGTGCCAGTAGACCCATCCCGAACGGCAATCAGCCCCAGCATTTT.

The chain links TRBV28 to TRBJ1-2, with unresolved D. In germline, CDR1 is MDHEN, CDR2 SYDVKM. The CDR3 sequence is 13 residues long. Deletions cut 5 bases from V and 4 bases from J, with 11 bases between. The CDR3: CASSTPQSYGYTF. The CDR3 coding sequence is TGTGCCAGCAGTACACCCCAAAGCTATGGCTACACCTTC.